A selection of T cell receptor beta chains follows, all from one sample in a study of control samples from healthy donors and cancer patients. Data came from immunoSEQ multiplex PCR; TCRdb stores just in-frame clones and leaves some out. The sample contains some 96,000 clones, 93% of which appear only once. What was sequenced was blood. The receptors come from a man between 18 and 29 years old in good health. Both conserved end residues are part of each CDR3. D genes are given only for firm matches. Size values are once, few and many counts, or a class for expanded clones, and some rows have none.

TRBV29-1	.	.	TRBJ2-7	TGCAGCGTTGTCGGGAGCTCCTACGAGCAGTACTTC	CSVVGSSYEQYF
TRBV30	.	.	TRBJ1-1	TGTGCCTACCATTCGACAGAGAACACTGAAGCTTTCTTT	CAYHSTENTEAFF
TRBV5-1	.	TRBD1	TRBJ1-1	TGCGCCAGCAGCCCTATTCGGGACAGGGGGCACACTGAAGCTTTCTTT	CASSPIRDRGHTEAFF
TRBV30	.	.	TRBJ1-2	TGTGCCTGGAGTGAAGAGGCGGTCTCTATGGGTGGCTACACCTTC	CAWSEEAVSMGGYTF
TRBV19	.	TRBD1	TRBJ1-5	TGTGCCAGTTGGGGACAGGGGCCAAATCAGCCCCAGCATTTT	CASWGQGPNQPQHF
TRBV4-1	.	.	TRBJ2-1	TGCGCCAGCAGCCAAGTGGACCTGGTCTCCTACAATGAGCAGTTCTTC	CASSQVDLVSYNEQFF
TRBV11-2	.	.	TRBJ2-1	TGTGCCAGCAGCGGGAGAGGAAATGAGCAGTTCTTC	CASSGRGNEQFF
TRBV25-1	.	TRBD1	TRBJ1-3	TGTGCCAGCAGTGGCCCGGACAGGGGGACTGGAAACACCATATATTTT	CASSGPDRGTGNTIYF
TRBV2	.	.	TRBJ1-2	TGTGCCAGTAACTCTATCAGGGAACCCCACTATGGCTACACCTTC	CASNSIREPHYGYTF
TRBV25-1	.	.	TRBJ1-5	TGTGCCAGCAGCGAGTCGGCCTCGGGGAGCAATCAGCCCCAGCATTTT	CASSESASGSNQPQHF
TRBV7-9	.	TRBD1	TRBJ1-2	TGTGCCAGCAGCTCGACAGGGGGCGGTTTCGGCTACACCTTC	CASSSTGGGFGYTF
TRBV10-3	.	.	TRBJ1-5	TGTGCCATCAGTGGGTCAGGGAATCAGCCCCAGCATTTT	CAISGSGNQPQHF
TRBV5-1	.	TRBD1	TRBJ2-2	TGCGCCAGCAGCTTGTTCGGACAGGGGGCATCCGGGGAGCTGTTTTTT	CASSLFGQGASGELFF
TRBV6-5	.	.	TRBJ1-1	TGTGCCAGCAGCCCAATTCCTAGGACTGAAGCTTTCTTT	CASSPIPRTEAFF
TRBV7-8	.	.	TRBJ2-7	TGTGCCAGCAGCTTAGACCCCAAGCGGCTGAGCTCCTACGAGCAGTACTTC	CASSLDPKRLSSYEQYF
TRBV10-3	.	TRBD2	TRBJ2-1	TGTGCCATCAGCGGGGGGAGGCTAGCGGGAAAGAATGAGCAGTTCTTC	CAISGGRLAGKNEQFF
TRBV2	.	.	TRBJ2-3	TGTGCCAGCAGTGAGGGGTCAGGACCCCCGTGGGATACGCAGTATTTT	CASSEGSGPPWDTQYF
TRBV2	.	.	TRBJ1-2	TGTGCCAGCAGTGAAGAAGAGGGATACTATGGCTACACCTTC	CASSEEEGYYGYTF
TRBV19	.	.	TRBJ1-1	TGTGCCAGTAGTGCCACTAGTCCCGACATGAACACTGAAGCTTTCTTT	CASSATSPDMNTEAFF
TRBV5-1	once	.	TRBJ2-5	TGCGCCAGCAGCTTACAAGAGACCCAGTACTTC	CASSLQETQYF
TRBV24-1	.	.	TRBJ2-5	TGTGCCACCAGCTCCGGACAATTCTACCAAGAGACCCAGTACTTC	CATSSGQFYQETQYF
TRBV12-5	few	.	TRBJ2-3	TGTGCTAGTGGTTTGGGGACGGGGAGCTCCACAGATACGCAGTATTTT	CASGLGTGSSTDTQYF
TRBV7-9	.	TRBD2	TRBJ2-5	TGTGCCAGCAGCCCTGTGGGAGGGAGGGACCAAGAGACCCAGTACTTC	CASSPVGGRDQETQYF
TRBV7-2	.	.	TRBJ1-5	TGTGCCAGCAACTTAGGGGGGAGCAATCAGCCCCAGCATTTT	CASNLGGSNQPQHF
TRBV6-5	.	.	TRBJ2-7	TGTGCCAGCAGTTACTCTCCTATGCCGTACGAGCAGTACTTC	CASSYSPMPYEQYF
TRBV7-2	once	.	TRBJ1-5	TGTGCCAGCAGCTTAGCGCATGTGGATAATCAGCATTTT	CASSLAHVDNQHF
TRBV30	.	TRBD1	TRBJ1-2	TGTGCCTGGAGTTCAGGGGGGTATGGCTACACCTTC	CAWSSGGYGYTF
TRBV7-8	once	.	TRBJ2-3	TGTGCCAGCAGCCTCCACGCAGATACGCAGTATTTT	CASSLHADTQYF
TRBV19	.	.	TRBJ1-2	TGTGCCAGTAGTATCCCGGGGCTCCCAATCTATGGCTACACCTTC	CASSIPGLPIYGYTF
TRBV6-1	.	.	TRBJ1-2	TGTGCCAGCAGTGAACCTTTAGAGGGAAACTATGGCTACACCTTC	CASSEPLEGNYGYTF
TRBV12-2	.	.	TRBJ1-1	TGTGCAAGTCGCTTGGGACGCGGGAACACTGAAGCTTTCTTT	CASRLGRGNTEAFF
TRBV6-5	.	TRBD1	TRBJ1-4	TGTGCCAGCAAAGCCGGGACAGGGGATGAAAAACTGTTTTTT	CASKAGTGDEKLFF
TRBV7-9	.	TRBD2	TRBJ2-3	TGTGCCAGCAGCTCCCCCGTGGTAGCGGGACCCACAGATACGCAGTATTTT	CASSSPVVAGPTDTQYF
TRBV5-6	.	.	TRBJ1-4	TGTGCCAGCAGCTTGGTCGGAGCAACTAATGAAAAACTGTTTTTT	CASSLVGATNEKLFF
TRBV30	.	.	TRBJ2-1	TGTGCCTGGAACGAGCAGAGCTCCTACAATGAGCAGTTCTTC	CAWNEQSSYNEQFF
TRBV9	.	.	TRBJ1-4	TGTGCCAGCAGCGGTAAAACAGCGGGGCATGAAAAACTGTTTTTT	CASSGKTAGHEKLFF
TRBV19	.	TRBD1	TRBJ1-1	TGTGCCAGTAGACTATGGACAGGTCGACCCGGGAACACTGAAGCTTTCTTT	CASRLWTGRPGNTEAFF
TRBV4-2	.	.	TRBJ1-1	TGTGCCAGCAGCCAAGACACTATAGGGATGAACACTGAAGCTTTCTTT	CASSQDTIGMNTEAFF
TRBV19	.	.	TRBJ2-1	TGTGCCAGTAGTATAGATCGGTCCGCCGGTCTATACAATGAGCAGTTCTTC	CASSIDRSAGLYNEQFF
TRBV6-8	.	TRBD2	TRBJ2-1	TGTGCCAGCGGGCGACTAGCGGCCTACAATGAGCAGTTCTTC	CASGRLAAYNEQFF
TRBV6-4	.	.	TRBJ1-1	TGTGCCAGCAGTGAGACAGCGAACACTGAAGCTTTCTTT	CASSETANTEAFF
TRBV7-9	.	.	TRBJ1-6	TGTGGCGCGGAGTCCGGGACCGATAATTCACCCCTCCACTTT	CGAESGTDNSPLHF
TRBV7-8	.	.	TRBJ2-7	TGTGCCAGCAGCGGGTTGAGTTCCGTCTACGAGCAGTACTTC	CASSGLSSVYEQYF
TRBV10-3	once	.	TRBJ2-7	TGTGCCATCAGTGAGTCGGGTGTGGGGGGAAACGAGCAGTACTTC	CAISESGVGGNEQYF
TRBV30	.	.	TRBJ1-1	TGTGCCTGGAATAATGGCAGAGAATCGATCAACACTGAAGCTTTCTTT	CAWNNGRESINTEAFF
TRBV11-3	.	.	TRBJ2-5	TGTGCCAGCAGCCCCCGGGGCGAAGAGACCCAGTACTTC	CASSPRGEETQYF
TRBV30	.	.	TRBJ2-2	TGTGCCTGGAGTCGGCTCTCAGGAGGGGCGTATTTGTCCGGGGAGCTGTTTTTT	CAWSRLSGGAYLSGELFF
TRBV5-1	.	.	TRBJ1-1	TGCGCCAGCAGCATGACAGTGATGAACACTGAAGCTTTCTTT	CASSMTVMNTEAFF
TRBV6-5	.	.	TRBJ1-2	TGTGCCAGCAACTCAGGGGTTGGCTATGGCTACACCTTC	CASNSGVGYGYTF
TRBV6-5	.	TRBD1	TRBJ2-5	TGTGCCAGCCACCGGGACAGCCCCTTAGAGACCCAGTACTTC	CASHRDSPLETQYF
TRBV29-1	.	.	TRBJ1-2	TGCAGCGACCGGGGGACCGACAGAGCTAACTATGGCTACACCTTC	CSDRGTDRANYGYTF